Each of the 27 T cell receptor beta chains below was sequenced from the same sample in a study of T cells in Graves' hyperthyroidism and ophthalmopathy. The investigators amplified TCR beta CDR3 regions from RNA transcripts. Using the HTBI primer set, a first-round RT-PCR was run on the TCR CDR3. Each CDR3 protein gets one entry after TCRdb re-called the multiplex PCR reads with MiXCR. In the table there are roughly 380,000 distinct CDR3 sequences, 15% to 20% of which are singletons. Sequencing used blood. These receptors came from a woman in her thirties or forties with Graves' ophthalmopathy.

The table lists this clonotype with many counts. V and J are TRBV30 and TRBJ1-1; the D is unclear. V lost 3 bases, J lost 1 base, and 21 bases lay in between. The CDR3 has 17 residues. Per germline, CDR1 GTSNPN and CDR2 SVGIG (reference sequence). The CDR3 here is CAWSARLLNWGNTEAFF. The CDR3 DNA sequence: TGTGCCTGGAGCGCCCGACTCTTGAATTGGGGGAACACTGAAGCTTTCTTT.

The table lists this clonotype with many counts. The V call is TRBV20-1, the J call TRBJ2-7, with D unclear. The V gene lost 3 bases and the J gene lost 0 bases, with 12 bases spanning the gap. Germline V CDR1 and CDR2: DFQATT, SNEGSKA (reference sequence). This CDR3 comprises 14 residues. Written as DNA, the CDR3 is TGCAGTGCTAGTAATCCCGAACGCTCCTACGAGCAGTACTTC. The encoded protein is CSASNPERSYEQYF.

This clonotype was counted many times. V and J are TRBV29-1 and TRBJ2-7, with 7 bases fitting TRBD1. CDR1 is SQVTM and CDR2 is ANQGSEA in the germline V gene. Losses at the gene ends were 7 bases for V and 6 bases for J; bases not matched to a gene: 15. The CDR3 contains 14 residues. The DNA of the CDR3 is TGCAGCGCCGGCGGCTTGGGACAGAATTTCGAGCAGTACTTC. Encoded protein: CSAGGLGQNFEQYF.

This clonotype was detected a few times. J is TRBJ2-5 and V is TRBV2, with TRBD2 matching 13 bases. Germline V gene lookup returns CDR1 SNHLY and CDR2 FYNNEI. CDR3 length equals 15 residues. With V trimmed by 7 bases and J by 3 bases, 5 bases remained unmatched. The CDR3 nucleotides are TGTGCCAGCAAGACGGGACTAGCGGGGAAAGAGACCCAGTACTTC. Translation: CASKTGLAGKETQYF.

This clonotype came up many times. This rearrangement joins TRBV20-1 to TRBJ1-1; TRBD1 is a possible D gene (5 bases). CDR1 and CDR2 from the germline V gene are DFQATT and SNEGSKA (reference sequence). Deletions cut 5 bases from V and 0 bases from J, with 13 bases between. This CDR3 comprises 14 residues. As DNA, the CDR3 is TGCAGTGCTCCCGGGACGGGCATGAACACTGAAGCTTTCTTT. It translates to CSAPGTGMNTEAFF.

This clonotype was found many times. This rearrangement joins TRBV5-1 to TRBJ1-2; the match to TRBD1 covers 10 bases. The CDR3 has 18 residues. V lost 4 bases and J lost 3; bases outside the gene matches: 15. Per germline, CDR1 SGHRS and CDR2 YFSETQ. This chain's CDR3 is CASSPRTRQGALDYGYTF. The CDR3 DNA reads as TGCGCCAGCAGCCCTCGGACCAGACAGGGGGCGTTGGACTATGGCTACACCTTC.

This clonotype was detected ten times or more. The chain is built from TRBV28 and TRBJ2-7; perhaps D is TRBD1 or TRBD2 (6 bases each). Germline V gene sequence: CDR1 MDHEN, CDR2 SYDVKM. This CDR3 region has 15 residues. Trimming cost V 6 bases and J 3 bases, with 18 bases left between them. This chain's CDR3 is CASSSGAPGRYEQYF. CDR3 in DNA: TGTGCCAGCAGCTCGGGGGCTCCAGGACGCTACGAGCAGTACTTC. Full variable domain (outside the CDR3, taken from reference TRBV28 and TRBJ2-7): DVKVTQSSRYLVKRTGEKVFLECVQDMDHENMFWYRQDPGLGLRLIYFSYDVKMKEKGDIPEGYSVSREKKERFSLILESASTNQTSMYLCASSSGAPGRYEQYFGPGTRLTVT.

There are many counts of this clonotype. The V call is TRBV5-1, the J call TRBJ1-6; 7 positions match TRBD1. V was clipped by 2 bases and J by 7 bases; unmatched bases: 3. This CDR3 is 14 amino acids long. CDR1 and CDR2 from the germline V gene are SGHRS and YFSETQ. The CDR3 loop reads CASSFGTENSPLHF. The DNA for the CDR3 is TGCGCCAGCAGCTTTGGGACAGAGAATTCACCCCTCCACTTT.

A note on this clonotype: Since the CDR3 does not end with the conserved phenylalanine or tryptophan, this likely comes from a read error. This chain uses TRBV7-2 with TRBJ2-5; D call uncertain. Per the germline V gene, CDR1 is SGHTA and CDR2 is FQGNSA. Trimming took off 3 bases at V and 0 bases at J, with 5 bases between the two ends. The CDR3 is 13 amino acids. The CDR3 protein is CASSFFNQETQYL. For the CDR3, the DNA is TGTGCCAGCAGCTTCTTCAACCAAGAGACCCAGTACCTC.

CDR3 DNA sequence: TGTGCCAGTCGGGGTAGTCGTAACTATGGCTACACCTTC. Its translation is CASRGSRNYGYTF. The J gene is TRBJ1-2, the V gene TRBV7-2; D gene unclear. Trimming cost V 9 bases and J 1 base, with 12 bases left between them. This CDR3 has 13 amino acids. Germline V lookup: CDR1 SGHTA, CDR2 FQGNSA.

This clonotype was counted many times. The chain combines TRBV5-1 with TRBJ1-1; weak D call: TRBD1 (6 bases). The CDR3 sequence is 13 residues long. Germline assignment: CDR1 SGHRS and CDR2 YFSETQ. Trimming took off 0 bases at V and 7 bases at J, with 10 bases between the two ends. The CDR3 reads CASSLEGGGEAFF. The DNA for the CDR3 is TGCGCCAGCAGCTTGGAGGGGGGGGGTGAAGCTTTCTTT.

This clonotype was observed at least ten times. Written as DNA, the CDR3 is TGTGCCATCGGAGCGGGGACTGAAGCTTTCTTT. This sequence encodes CAIGAGTEAFF. V and J are TRBV2 and TRBJ1-1; D ambiguous. Germline CDR1 SNHLY, CDR2 FYNNEI. CDR3 length: 11 residues. V lost 10 bases and J 5 bases, leaving 11 bases between the germline ends.

This clonotype occurred many times. This chain links TRBV28 with TRBJ1-2; D is uncertain. The germline gives CDR1 MDHEN, CDR2 SYDVKM. The CDR3 totals 12 residues. Trimming left V 7 bases short and J 3 bases short, with 9 bases between. The CDR3 loop is CASTISDYGYTF. The DNA of the CDR3 is TGTGCCAGCACCATCTCGGACTATGGCTACACCTTC.

Many counts were recorded for this clonotype. The chain uses TRBV11-2 and TRBJ1-3; D is unresolved. This CDR3 is 14 amino acids long. Trimming left V 5 bases short and J 0 bases short, with 8 bases between. Germline V gives CDR1 SGHAT, CDR2 FQNNGV. CDR3 in amino acids: CASSRNYSGNTIYF. Here the CDR3 DNA reads TGTGCCAGCAGCAGAAACTACTCTGGAAACACCATATATTTT.

The V and J genes are TRBV13 and TRBJ1-2; D is ambiguous. The V gene lost 5 bases and the J gene lost 7 bases, with 20 bases spanning the gap. The CDR3 runs 15 residues. In germline, CDR1 is PRHDT, CDR2 FYEKMQ (reference sequence). The CDR3 loop reads CASSPAGRPLGGYTF. CDR3 coding DNA: TGTGCCAGCAGCCCAGCAGGCAGGCCATTAGGTGGCTACACCTTC.

This clonotype came up many times. The V and J genes are TRBV30 and TRBJ1-6; no definite D call. The germline V gene has CDR1 GTSNPN and CDR2 SVGIG (reference sequence). Trimming took 4 bases from V and 0 from J, leaving 4 bases between them. The CDR3 runs 13 residues. The CDR3 is CAWTDSYNSPLHF. The DNA for the CDR3 is TGTGCCTGGACCGACTCCTATAATTCACCCCTCCACTTT.

This clonotype occurred many times. CDR3 region: CASSPQPYNHEQYF. CDR3 bases: TGTGCCAGCAGCCCCCAGCCTTACAATCACGAGCAGTACTTC. The chain is built from TRBV7-2 and TRBJ2-7; D is undetermined. V gave up 5 bases and J gave up 5 bases, with 16 bases separating them. There are 14 residues in the CDR3. Germline loops: CDR1 SGHTA, CDR2 FQGNSA.

This clonotype has at least ten counts. The V call is TRBV5-1, the J call TRBJ1-1; D unresolved. The CDR3 loop spans 14 amino acids. Germline CDR1 is SGHRS and CDR2 is YFSETQ. V was shortened by 2 bases and J by 1 base, with 9 bases between the two germline ends. The CDR3 DNA sequence: TGCGCCAGCAGCTTAGGGTATACGAACACTGAAGCTTTCTTT. Translating gives CASSLGYTNTEAFF.

This clonotype was counted many times. The chain has TRBV7-8 and TRBJ1-5; the match to TRBD1 covers 7 bases. Looked up from germline, CDR1 is SGHVS and CDR2 is FQNEAQ. V lost 5 bases to trimming and J lost 5 bases; unmatched junction nucleotides: 6. This CDR3 region has 14 residues. The chain's CDR3 is CASSRDRAYQPQHF. In DNA, the CDR3 is TGTGCCAGCAGCAGGGACAGAGCCTATCAGCCCCAGCATTTT.

The V and J genes are TRBV10-3 and TRBJ2-2; a possible D gene is TRBD1 (6 bases). The CDR3 runs 15 residues. The germline CDR1 and CDR2 sequences are ENHRY and SYGVKD. V dropped 8 bases and J dropped 6 bases, with 19 bases sitting between them. The CDR3 spells CAIAVSQGIAGELFF. In DNA, the CDR3 is TGTGCCATCGCGGTCTCACAGGGTATCGCCGGGGAGCTGTTTTTT.

There are many counts of this clonotype. This chain uses TRBV6-2 or TRBV6-3 with TRBJ1-5, with D possibly being TRBD1 (6 bases). Germline values: CDR1 MNHEY, CDR2 SVGEGT. With 2 bases removed from V and 0 bases from J, the gap between germline ends came to 14 bases. This CDR3 contains 17 residues. The CDR3 reads CASSYDRQGHSNQPQHF. CDR3 DNA: TGTGCCAGCAGTTACGACCGCCAGGGGCATAGCAATCAGCCCCAGCATTTT.

This chain's CDR3 is CASSEYQKNTEAFF. The DNA for the CDR3 is TGTGCCAGCAGTGAATATCAGAAGAACACTGAAGCTTTCTTT. V usage is TRBV6-1 and J usage is TRBJ1-1; no clear D. CDR3 length: 14 amino acids. Per germline, CDR1 MNHNS and CDR2 SASEGT. V lost 2 bases to trimming and J lost 1 base, with 8 bases between them.

This clonotype was observed a few times. The V gene is TRBV7-8, the J gene TRBJ2-7, with TRBD2 matching 13 bases. This CDR3 region has 13 residues. With 5 bases clipped from V and 13 bases from J, the junction kept 8 bases outside the gene matches. The germline CDR1 and CDR2 sequences are SGHVS and FQNEAQ. The CDR3 region is CASSRGLAGYSYF. CDR3 coding DNA: TGTGCCAGCAGCAGGGGACTAGCGGGATATTCCTACTTC. The variable domain in full, with the rest retrieved from reference TRBV7-8 and TRBJ2-7, is GAGVSQSPRYKVAKRGQDVALRCDPISGHVSLFWYQQALGQGPEFLTYFQNEAQLDKSGLPSDRFFAERPEGSVSTLKIQRTQQEDSAVYLCASSRGLAGYSYFGPGTRLTVT.

In this sample, this clonotype turned up many times. The V and J genes are TRBV27 and TRBJ2-7; D is undetermined. The V and J ends lost 0 bases and 2 bases respectively, with 11 bases between them. This CDR3 has 15 amino acids. Germline V gene sequence: CDR1 MNHEY, CDR2 SMNVEV (reference sequence). The CDR3 is CASSLSMRLAYEQYF. The CDR3 DNA follows: TGTGCCAGCAGTTTATCGATGAGACTTGCCTACGAGCAGTACTTC.

This chain connects TRBV2 to TRBJ2-7; D gene uncertain. The germline gives CDR1 SNHLY, CDR2 FYNNEI. V lost 3 bases and J 4 bases, leaving 10 bases between the germline ends. The CDR3 runs 13 residues. In DNA, the CDR3 is TGTGCCAGCAGTGACTTCGCGTCATACGAGCAGTACTTC. As protein: CASSDFASYEQYF. Complete variable domain (other parts from reference TRBV2 and TRBJ2-7): EPEVTQTPSHQVTQMGQEVILRCVPISNHLYFYWYRQILGQKVEFLVSFYNNEISEKSEIFDDQFSVERPDGSNFTLKIRSTKLEDSAMYFCASSDFASYEQYFGPGTRLTVT.

This clonotype was picked up many times. V usage is TRBV11-2 and J usage is TRBJ2-3; TRBD2 is a possible D gene (6 bases). Germline CDR1 SGHAT, CDR2 FQNNGV. With 4 bases removed from V and 1 base from J, the gap between germline ends came to 15 bases. This CDR3 spans 16 amino acids. The CDR3 spells CASSSLGGPGTDTQYF. Here the CDR3 DNA reads TGTGCCAGCAGCTCCCTCGGAGGGCCGGGCACAGATACGCAGTATTTT.

This clonotype showed up many times. This chain connects TRBV5-1 to TRBJ1-1, with 9 bases that match TRBD1. Looked up from germline, CDR1 is SGHRS and CDR2 is YFSETQ. Unmatched junction bases numbered 3, after V lost 3 bases and J lost 3 bases. The CDR3 loop spans 14 amino acids. CDR3 sequence reads: CASSWGTGYTEAFF. The CDR3 DNA reads as TGCGCCAGCAGCTGGGGGACAGGGTACACTGAAGCTTTCTTT. The variable domain in full, completed from reference TRBV5-1 and TRBJ1-1, reads KAGVTQTPRYLIKTRGQQVTLSCSPISGHRSVSWYQQTPGQGLQFLFEYFSETQRNKGNFPGRFSGRQFSNSRSEMNVSTLELGDSALYLCASSWGTGYTEAFFGQGTRLTVV.